This entry lists 10 T cell receptor beta chains sequenced from one sample in a study of response to subunit inactivated influenza vaccine. TCRdb redid the calling of the RT-PCR reads with MiXCR, one entry per CDR3 protein. The sample gives about 650,000 distinct CDR3 sequences, less than 15% of which show up once; less than 9% is in the top ten. The sample was PBMCs from blood, taken less than 15 days before vaccination. These receptors came from a man in his forties or fifties who received an inactivated influenza vaccine.

There are a few counts of this clonotype. J is TRBJ2-7 and V is TRBV5-1, with 7 bases matching TRBD1. V was pared by 5 bases and J by 2 bases, with 7 bases of the junction left unmatched. The CDR3 is made up of 14 amino acids. Per germline, CDR1 SGHRS and CDR2 YFSETQ. Here the CDR3 reads CASRGQGEPYEQYF. CDR3 nucleotide sequence: TGCGCCAGCAGAGGGCAGGGGGAACCCTACGAGCAGTACTTC.

This clonotype was seen a few times. The chain combines TRBV5-1 with TRBJ2-7; no definite D call. Trimming removed 0 bases at V and 6 bases at J, with 13 bases between. Germline V lookup: CDR1 SGHRS, CDR2 YFSETQ. The CDR3 consists of 14 residues. CDR3 bases: TGCGCCAGCAGCTTGGGTTCGGATTCAACCGAGCAGTACTTC. Translation gives CASSLGSDSTEQYF.

The sample holds many counts of this clonotype. The chain employs TRBV20-1 and TRBJ2-2; D is possibly TRBD2 (5 bases). The CDR3 extends over 16 amino acids. Germline V gene data show CDR1 as DFQATT and CDR2 as SNEGSKA (reference sequence). With 0 bases removed from V and 1 base from J, the gap between germline ends came to 12 bases. The chain's CDR3 is CSARDKKRGNTGELFF. The CDR3 bases are TGCAGTGCTAGAGATAAAAAACGGGGGAACACCGGGGAGCTGTTTTTT.

This chain connects TRBV7-2 to TRBJ1-3; D unresolved. The V and J ends lost 1 base and 0 bases respectively, with 13 bases between them. The CDR3 extends over 17 amino acids. The V gene's germline CDR1 is SGHTA and CDR2 FQGNSA. CDR3 loop: CASSLVTWLYSGNTIYF. CDR3 DNA: TGTGCCAGCAGCTTAGTCACATGGCTCTACTCTGGAAACACCATATATTTT.

The rearrangement uses TRBV18 and TRBJ2-3; 8 positions match TRBD1. V was pared by 6 bases and J by 3 bases, with 8 bases of the junction left unmatched. Germline V gene data show CDR1 as KGHSH and CDR2 as LQKENI. The CDR3 is 15 residues long. In nucleotides, the CDR3 is TGTGCCAGCTCCCGCCGGACAGGGCAGACAGATACGCAGTATTTT. As protein: CASSRRTGQTDTQYF.

There are many counts of this clonotype. This chain uses TRBV5-1 with TRBJ2-2; TRBD1 might be the D (6 bases). The CDR3 runs to 14 residues. Germline CDR1 SGHRS, CDR2 YFSETQ. Trimming removed 9 bases at V and 1 base at J, with 13 bases between. This CDR3 reads CATRPGQNTGELFF. The CDR3 DNA reads TGCGCCACCAGACCGGGACAGAACACCGGGGAGCTGTTTTTT.

This clonotype has just a few counts. The CDR3 DNA is TGTGCCTGGGCAAGGGGGGGTTATAGCAATCAGCCCCAGCATTTT. It is translated as CAWARGGYSNQPQHF. The chain carries TRBV30 and TRBJ1-5; D perhaps matches TRBD1 (6 bases). Trimming shortened V by 5 bases and J by 0 bases, and 14 bases separated the two germline ends. CDR3 size: 15 residues. Germline CDR1 GTSNPN, CDR2 SVGIG (reference sequence).

This clonotype came up a few times. The V gene is TRBV28, the J gene TRBJ1-2, with 8 bases that match TRBD1. The germline gives CDR1 MDHEN, CDR2 SYDVKM. Trimming at V came to 7 bases and at J to 3 bases, leaving 7 bases not matched to a gene. The CDR3 spans 14 residues. CDR3 residues: CASTRRTGYYGYTF. DNA of the CDR3: TGTGCCAGCACCCGGAGGACAGGGTACTATGGCTACACCTTC.

The chain is built from TRBV4-1 and TRBJ2-5, with TRBD2 as a possible D gene (5 bases). The CDR3 runs 15 residues. Germline V CDR1 and CDR2: MGHRA, YSYEKL. V was trimmed by 3 bases and J by 2 bases, leaving 13 bases between them. CDR3: CASSQRRQFQETQYF. The CDR3 DNA reads as TGCGCCAGCAGCCAGAGGAGGCAGTTTCAAGAGACCCAGTACTTC.

The chain links TRBV3-1 to TRBJ2-1, with 12 nucleotides matching TRBD2. The V gene end was trimmed by 0 bases and the J gene end by 10 bases; junction bases not matched to a gene: 7. This CDR3 has 16 amino acids. The germline CDR1 and CDR2 sequences are LGHDT and YNNKEL (reference sequence). CDR3 sequence: CASSQDQLAGGGEQFF. CDR3 sequence (DNA): TGTGCCAGCAGCCAAGATCAACTAGCGGGAGGTGGGGAGCAGTTCTTC.